Listed below are T cell receptor beta chains from one sample, sequenced in a study of cytomegalovirus exposure and HLA in healthy donors. Data came from immunoSEQ multiplex PCR; TCRdb stores just in-frame clones and leaves some out. Reported are approximately 54,000 clones; the ten largest clones contain around 7.1%. Sequenced: PBMCs. All receptors come from a woman between 35 and 50 years old in good health and CMV-seronegative. Each CDR3 is given with its conserved first and last residue. A D gene is named only where the DNA matches it firmly.

D,V,J,CDR3,DNA
-,TRBV19,TRBJ1-1,CASSTGLGPNTEAFF,TGTGCCAGTAGTACGGGACTGGGCCCGAACACTGAAGCTTTCTTT
-,TRBV28,TRBJ2-7,CASSSPSGDYTVGQYF,TGTGCCAGCAGTTCCCCATCAGGGGACTACACCGTCGGGCAGTACTTC
-,TRBV5-8,TRBJ2-7,CASSLEERLAYEQYF,TGTGCCAGCAGCTTGGAAGAAAGACTAGCCTACGAGCAGTACTTC
-,TRBV5-1,TRBJ1-1,CASSNKTANTEAFF,TGCGCCAGCAGCAATAAGACAGCGAACACTGAAGCTTTCTTT
-,TRBV18,TRBJ1-2,CASSPGPRGGDGYTF,TGTGCCAGCTCACCGGGTCCCAGGGGTGGGGATGGCTACACCTTC
TRBD1,TRBV2,TRBJ1-3,CASTLTGGNTIYF,TGTGCCAGCACCTTGACAGGGGGAAACACCATATATTTT
-,TRBV18,TRBJ1-5,CASSPTGTGNQPQHF,TGTGCCAGCTCACCCACAGGGACCGGTAATCAGCCCCAGCATTTT
-,TRBV4-3,TRBJ2-5,CASSQAGEQYF,TGCGCCAGCAGCCAAGCAGGGGAGCAGTACTTC
TRBD1,TRBV2,TRBJ2-7,CASTFTGTASAYEQYF,TGTGCCAGCACCTTTACCGGGACAGCGTCTGCCTACGAGCAGTACTTC
TRBD1,TRBV30,TRBJ1-1,CAWSGTRGQSNTEAFF,TGTGCCTGGAGCGGAACCAGGGGGCAATCGAACACTGAAGCTTTCTTT
-,TRBV6-5,TRBJ2-3,CASSSSRTDTQYF,TGTGCCAGCAGTTCCTCGAGGACAGATACGCAGTATTTT
TRBD1,TRBV4-1,TRBJ1-4,CASSSPDRVEKLFF,TGCGCCAGCAGCTCCCCGGACAGGGTTGAAAAACTGTTTTTT
-,TRBV4-2,TRBJ2-3,CASSPTGDRSDTQYF,TGTGCCAGCAGCCCTACGGGAGATCGGTCAGATACGCAGTATTTT
-,TRBV7-8,TRBJ2-2,CASSLTTGLPGELFF,TGTGCCAGCAGCTTAACTACGGGACTTCCCGGGGAGCTGTTTTTT
TRBD2,TRBV5-1,TRBJ2-1,CASTRTSGMEEQFF,TGCGCCAGCACAAGGACTAGCGGGATGGAGGAGCAGTTCTTC
-,TRBV15,TRBJ2-5,CATSTHTLPGETQYF,TGTGCCACCAGTACGCACACTCTTCCGGGAGAGACCCAGTACTTC
-,TRBV18,TRBJ2-4,CASSPGGVPKNIQYF,TGTGCCAGCTCCCCCGGGGGAGTCCCCAAAAACATTCAGTACTTC
TRBD1,TRBV5-1,TRBJ2-7,CASSRLQGAKYEQYF,TGCGCCAGCAGCCGTCTCCAGGGGGCAAAATACGAGCAGTACTTC
-,TRBV27,TRBJ2-7,CASSLVQNYEQYF,TGTGCCAGCAGTTTAGTACAGAACTACGAGCAGTACTTC
-,TRBV7-9,TRBJ2-3,CASSHTDTQYF,TGTGCCAGCAGCCACACAGATACGCAGTATTTT
-,TRBV2,TRBJ1-1,CASSPLQGGTEAFF,TGTGCCAGCAGCCCACTACAGGGTGGCACTGAAGCTTTCTTT
-,TRBV2,TRBJ1-5,CASSLNRPSNQPQHF,TGTGCCAGCAGCCTAAACAGGCCTAGCAATCAGCCCCAGCATTTT
TRBD1,TRBV19,TRBJ2-7,CASSWTGENEQYF,TGTGCCAGTAGTTGGACAGGGGAGAACGAGCAGTACTTC
-,TRBV30,TRBJ2-1,CASWRIRVNYNEQFF,TGTGCCTCGTGGAGGATTCGTGTCAACTACAATGAGCAGTTCTTC